Included here is one T cell receptor (beta chain) sequence, with context. Its target is not known. This specimen comes from a study of cytomegalovirus exposure and HLA in healthy donors. The CDR3 loop spans 14 amino acids. Germline loops: CDR1 SGHRS, CDR2 YFSETQ. With 3 bases clipped from V and 5 bases from J, the junction kept 6 bases outside the gene matches. Study findings and constraints: Altogether, about 160 TCR beta chains were recorded as cytomegalovirus-associated. After further analysis at a later stage, 16,951 TCR beta sequences were associated with HLA alleles at 0.05 false discovery rate. In a later analysis, DRB1 alleles had the most associated TCRs; HLA-C alleles the fewest. Rarity held for most TCR sequences, but there were some public TCRs that occurred in many donors.

The PCR employed 60 Vbeta primers together with 13 Jbeta primers. Profiled with immunoSEQ multiplex PCR; TCRdb holds only in-frame clones, not every one. The sample records 120,000 to 150,000 clones, approximately 79% being singletons. This receptor was obtained from a woman in her twenties or thirties in good health and CMV-seronegative. Sequencing was performed on PBMCs. V and J are TRBV5-1 and TRBJ2-5; 8 bases are a match to TRBD2. CDR3 coding DNA: TGCGCCAGCAGCTCCGGACAGCGGGGGGAGACCCAGTACTTC. Amino acids: CASSSGQRGETQYF.